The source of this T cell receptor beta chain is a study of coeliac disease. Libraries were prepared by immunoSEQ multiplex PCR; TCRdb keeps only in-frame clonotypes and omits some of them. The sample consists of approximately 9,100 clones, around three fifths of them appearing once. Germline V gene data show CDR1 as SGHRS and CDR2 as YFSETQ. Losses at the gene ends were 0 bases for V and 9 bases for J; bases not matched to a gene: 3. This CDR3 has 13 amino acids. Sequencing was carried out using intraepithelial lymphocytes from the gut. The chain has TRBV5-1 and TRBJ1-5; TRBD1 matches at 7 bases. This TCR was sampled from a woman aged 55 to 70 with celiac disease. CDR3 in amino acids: CASSLEGALPQHF. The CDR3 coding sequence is TGCGCCAGCAGCTTGGAGGGGGCTCTGCCCCAGCATTTT.